Listed here are 27 T cell receptor beta chains from one sample, sequenced in a study of T cell repertoires in cytomegalovirus infection. These TCRs' antigens remain unknown. TCRdb reanalysed the reads using MiXCR and keeps one entry per CDR3 protein. The repertoire includes 750,000 to 950,000 distinct CDR3 sequences, 29% of them detected once, and 13% sits in the top ten. Material: cultured CD8+ T cells from PBMCs, obtained from culture after CMV antigen stimulation. These receptors all stem from a human donor in good health (CMV status not recorded). Some clones in this sample may be carry-over from other donors' samples.

The chain links TRBV6-6 to TRBJ1-5; 8 bases map to TRBD1. V shed 0 bases, J shed 4 bases, and the junction held 11 bases outside the gene matches. This CDR3 spans 18 amino acids. The germline gives CDR1 MNHNY, CDR2 SVGAGI (reference sequence). CDR3 residues: CASSYSPGQGSRNQPQHF. The CDR3 bases are TGTGCCAGCAGTTACTCCCCCGGACAGGGAAGTAGAAATCAGCCCCAGCATTTT.

V is TRBV19 and J is TRBJ2-7, with no clear D. With 7 bases removed from V and 0 bases from J, the gap between germline ends came to 13 bases. This CDR3 spans 14 amino acids. CDR1 LNHDA and CDR2 SQIVND come from the germline V gene (reference sequence). The CDR3 protein is CASKWQPSSYEQYF. The CDR3 coding sequence is TGTGCCAGTAAATGGCAGCCCAGCTCCTACGAGCAGTACTTC.

The chain combines TRBV6-1 with TRBJ1-2; tentative D call: TRBD1 (6 bases). Looked up from germline, CDR1 is MNHNS and CDR2 is SASEGT. The CDR3 has 12 amino acids. V lost 8 bases and J 13 bases, leaving 20 bases between the germline ends. This chain's CDR3 is CASGGAGDHCTF. The CDR3 bases are TGTGCCAGCGGCGGGGCAGGGGACCACTGCACCTTC.

This clonotype was observed a handful of times. The chain couples TRBV29-1 to TRBJ1-2; possible D gene TRBD1, 6 bases. There are 14 residues in the CDR3. The V end lost 0 bases, the J end lost 3 bases, and 11 bases lay between the germline ends. In germline, CDR1 is SQVTM, CDR2 ANQGSEA. CDR3 in amino acids: CSVEEAGDHYGYTF. The DNA for the CDR3 is TGCAGCGTTGAAGAGGCAGGGGATCACTATGGCTACACCTTC.

V usage is TRBV19 and J usage is TRBJ1-4, with 10 positions matching TRBD1. Germline assignment: CDR1 LNHDA and CDR2 SQIVND (reference sequence). This CDR3 has 14 residues. V lost 9 bases to trimming and J lost 6 bases; unmatched junction nucleotides: 7. The CDR3: CASKTGQGYEKLFF. In DNA form, the CDR3 reads TGTGCCAGCAAGACGGGACAGGGGTATGAAAAACTGTTTTTT.

The CDR3 here is CATSDSAGGGANEQFF. DNA for the CDR3: TGTGCCACCAGTGATTCAGCGGGCGGAGGGGCCAATGAGCAGTTCTTC. The chain couples TRBV24-1 to TRBJ2-1, with TRBD2 as a possible D gene (6 bases). The length of the CDR3 is 16 residues. Between the trimmed V and J ends, which lost 2 bases and 6 bases, there was a span of 16 bases. Germline CDR1 is KGHDR and CDR2 is SFDVKD.

The V gene is TRBV7-2, the J gene TRBJ2-7, with 7 bases lining up with TRBD2. J gave up 7 bases and V 4 bases, and 7 bases lay outside the gene matches. Germline loops: CDR1 SGHTA, CDR2 FQGNSA. There are 13 residues in the CDR3. CDR3 residues: CASSYWGGQEQYV. The CDR3 coding sequence is TGTGCCAGCAGCTACTGGGGAGGGCAAGAGCAGTACGTC.

The chain uses TRBV20-1 and TRBJ2-2; D is tentatively TRBD1 or TRBD2 (5 bases each). V shed 5 bases and J shed 3 bases, with 19 bases lying between them. The V gene's germline CDR1 is DFQATT and CDR2 SNEGSKA (reference sequence). The CDR3 consists of 16 residues. The CDR3 nucleotides are TGCAGTGCTCCCCACTGGGGGAAGGAGGACACCGGGGAGCTGTTTTTT. Encoded protein: CSAPHWGKEDTGELFF.

The rearrangement joins TRBV25-1 to TRBJ1-5; TRBD1 matches at 7 bases. The CDR3 is 14 residues long. Losses at the gene ends were 4 bases for V and 9 bases for J; bases not matched to a gene: 9. Germline V CDR1 and CDR2: MGHDK, SYGVNS. CDR3 coding DNA: TGTGCCAGCAGTGGAGGGCAGGGGGTCCTGCCCCAGCATTTT. Protein sequence: CASSGGQGVLPQHF. The variable domain in full, with the rest retrieved from reference TRBV25-1 and TRBJ1-5, is EADIYQTPRYLVIGTGKKITLECSQTMGHDKMYWYQQDPGMELHLIHYSYGVNSTEKGDLSSESTVSRIRTEHFPLTLESARPSHTSQYLCASSGGQGVLPQHFGDGTRLSIL.

The genes are TRBV27 and TRBJ2-7; D unresolved. The length of the CDR3 is 13 residues. Between the trimmed V and J ends, which lost 6 bases and 3 bases, there was a span of 12 bases. Germline CDR1 and CDR2: MNHEY and SMNVEV (reference sequence). This chain's CDR3 is CASSQVGNYEQYF. For the CDR3, the DNA is TGTGCCAGCAGCCAGGTAGGGAACTACGAGCAGTACTTC.

There are many counts of this clonotype. The chain links TRBV11-2 to TRBJ2-7; 13 bases align to TRBD2. Germline V lookup: CDR1 SGHAT, CDR2 FQNNGV. The length of the CDR3 is 16 residues. V shed 1 base, J shed 4 bases, and the junction held 4 bases outside the gene matches. Written as DNA, the CDR3 is TGTGCCAGCAGCTTAGGCCGGACTAGCGGGGGTTACGAGCAGTACTTC. It specifies CASSLGRTSGGYEQYF.

The table lists this clonotype with many counts. The chain has TRBV7-8 and TRBJ2-1; perhaps TRBD1 as D (6 bases). Germline CDR1 is SGHVS and CDR2 is FQNEAQ. V lost 5 bases, J lost 5 bases, and 16 bases lay in between. The CDR3 consists of 15 residues. The CDR3 DNA reads as TGTGCCAGCAGCCCTAGCTGGGGGCGGGACAATGAGCAGTTCTTC. This codes for CASSPSWGRDNEQFF.

This clonotype was seen more than once but under ten times. The chain has TRBV19 and TRBJ1-1, with D unclear. Germline loops: CDR1 LNHDA, CDR2 SQIVND (reference sequence). There are 13 residues in the CDR3. V was clipped by 6 bases and J by 4 bases, with 12 bases between them. CDR3 sequence: CASSTPGATEAFF. Written as DNA, the CDR3 is TGTGCCAGTAGCACCCCTGGAGCCACTGAAGCTTTCTTT.

The CDR3: CASSQSRPGRELFF. The DNA for the CDR3 is TGCGCCAGCAGCCAGTCCCGCCCTGGCCGGGAGCTGTTTTTT. The chain joins TRBV4-3 to TRBJ2-2; D is ambiguous. This CDR3 spans 14 amino acids. CDR1 LGHNA and CDR2 YSLEER come from the germline V gene. V was shortened by 3 bases and J by 9 bases, with 14 bases between the two germline ends.

The genes are TRBV5-1 and TRBJ2-2; TRBD1 is a possible D gene (5 bases). This CDR3 contains 17 residues. V lost 4 bases, J lost 0 bases, and 16 bases lay in between. Per the germline V gene, CDR1 is SGHRS and CDR2 is YFSETQ. The CDR3 coding sequence is TGCGCCAGCAGCCCAACCCGACAGCTTCCGAACACCGGGGAGCTGTTTTTT. It is translated as CASSPTRQLPNTGELFF.

The chain combines TRBV6-5 with TRBJ1-1; 8 positions agree with TRBD1. The CDR3 is 15 amino acids. V was clipped by 4 bases and J by 5 bases; unmatched bases: 9. In germline, CDR1 is MNHEY, CDR2 SVGAGI. CDR3 residues: CASSLALTGETEAFF. The CDR3 region has the DNA TGTGCCAGCAGTTTAGCATTGACAGGGGAAACTGAAGCTTTCTTT.

This chain joins TRBV14 and TRBJ2-2; D is unclear. Germline values: CDR1 SGHDN, CDR2 FVKESK. Trimming stripped 2 bases from V and 7 bases from J, with 5 bases between. This CDR3 has 12 residues. The DNA for the CDR3 is TGTGCCAGCAGCCAATGGGGCGGGGAGCTGTTTTTT. It encodes CASSQWGGELFF.

This chain's CDR3 is CSVEGTDSSGANVLTF. CDR3 nucleotides: TGCAGCGTTGAAGGGACAGATAGCTCTGGGGCCAACGTCCTGACTTTC. The chain uses TRBV29-1 and TRBJ2-6, with D perhaps TRBD1 (6 bases). V lost 1 base, J lost 0 bases, and 10 bases lay in between. The CDR3 sequence is 16 residues long. Germline V gene sequence: CDR1 SQVTM, CDR2 ANQGSEA.

This clonotype has only a few counts. V and J are TRBV6-2 or TRBV6-3 and TRBJ2-1; D call uncertain. CDR3 length: 13 residues. In germline, CDR1 is MNHEY, CDR2 SVGEGT. Trimming cost V 2 bases and J 4 bases, with 6 bases left between them. CDR3 residues: CASSYVQYNEQFF. The CDR3 nucleotides read TGTGCCAGCAGTTACGTGCAGTACAATGAGCAGTTCTTC.

As for this clonotype: The junction does not match germline at one end; this may be a read error. The rearrangement uses TRBV7-4 and TRBJ1-5; no clear D gene. Germline V CDR1 and CDR2: SGHVT, SQSDAQ. This CDR3 region has 14 residues. The CDR3 loop reads CVSSLVGGNQPQHF. Here the CDR3 DNA reads TGTGTCAGCAGCTTAGTTGGGGGCAATCAGCCCCAGCATTTT.

The J gene is TRBJ2-2, the V gene TRBV28, with D tentatively TRBD2 (6 bases). This CDR3 has 15 amino acids. V was shortened by 2 bases and J by 3 bases, with 10 bases between the two germline ends. Germline V CDR1 and CDR2: MDHEN, SYDVKM. The CDR3 spells CASSLVSGDTGELFF. DNA for the CDR3: TGTGCCAGCAGTTTAGTTAGCGGAGACACCGGGGAGCTGTTTTTT.

The J gene is TRBJ2-3, the V gene TRBV2; 7 positions match TRBD2. Unmatched junction bases numbered 10, after V lost 3 bases and J lost 4 bases. CDR1 is SNHLY, CDR2 FYNNEI, per germline. CDR3 size: 16 residues. The CDR3 sequence is CASSDPSGGGSDTQYF. The CDR3 DNA reads TGTGCCAGCAGTGACCCTTCGGGGGGTGGGTCAGATACGCAGTATTTT.

This clonotype has only a few counts. The chain carries TRBV7-6 and TRBJ1-4; no clear D. V lost 8 bases, J lost 8 bases, and 18 bases lay in between. Germline lookup yields CDR1 SGHVS and CDR2 FNYEAQ. The length of the CDR3 is 14 residues. The CDR3 loop reads CASSFRPFGEKLFF. The CDR3 region has the DNA TGTGCCAGCTCCTTTCGACCTTTCGGGGAAAAACTGTTTTTT.

This chain links TRBV29-1 with TRBJ2-7; no clear D gene. The CDR3 is made up of 13 amino acids. Trimming pared 7 bases from V and 0 bases from J, leaving 13 bases between. Per germline, CDR1 SQVTM and CDR2 ANQGSEA. The CDR3 spells CSAVSMDSYEQYV. CDR3 nucleotide sequence: TGCAGCGCCGTTAGTATGGACTCCTACGAGCAGTACGTC.

This chain uses TRBV7-9 with TRBJ2-7; D possibly matches TRBD1 or TRBD2 (5 bases each). The CDR3 is made up of 14 amino acids. Germline values: CDR1 SEHNR, CDR2 FQNEAQ (reference sequence). Trimming shortened V by 1 base and J by 5 bases, and 12 bases separated the two germline ends. The CDR3 reads CASSLDLLGDEQYV. Written as DNA, the CDR3 is TGTGCCAGCAGCTTAGATCTTCTGGGGGACGAGCAGTACGTC.

The V gene is TRBV4-1, the J gene TRBJ1-3, with 7 nucleotides matching TRBD1. CDR1 and CDR2 from the germline V gene are MGHRA and YSYEKL. V shed 2 bases, J shed 3 bases, and the junction held 7 bases outside the gene matches. The CDR3 has 16 residues. The CDR3 sequence: CASSQIPAGGGNTIYF. The CDR3 nucleotides are TGCGCCAGCAGCCAAATCCCGGCAGGGGGTGGAAACACCATATATTTT.

The J gene is TRBJ2-5, the V gene TRBV6-2 or TRBV6-3; 9 bases agree with TRBD2. CDR3 length: 16 amino acids. Germline V gives CDR1 MNHEY, CDR2 SVGEGT. J gave up 2 bases and V 7 bases, and 11 bases lay outside the gene matches. The CDR3, as DNA: TGTGCCAGCAATACGACTAGCGGAGGAGGGCAAGAGACCCAGTACTTC. This sequence encodes CASNTTSGGGQETQYF.